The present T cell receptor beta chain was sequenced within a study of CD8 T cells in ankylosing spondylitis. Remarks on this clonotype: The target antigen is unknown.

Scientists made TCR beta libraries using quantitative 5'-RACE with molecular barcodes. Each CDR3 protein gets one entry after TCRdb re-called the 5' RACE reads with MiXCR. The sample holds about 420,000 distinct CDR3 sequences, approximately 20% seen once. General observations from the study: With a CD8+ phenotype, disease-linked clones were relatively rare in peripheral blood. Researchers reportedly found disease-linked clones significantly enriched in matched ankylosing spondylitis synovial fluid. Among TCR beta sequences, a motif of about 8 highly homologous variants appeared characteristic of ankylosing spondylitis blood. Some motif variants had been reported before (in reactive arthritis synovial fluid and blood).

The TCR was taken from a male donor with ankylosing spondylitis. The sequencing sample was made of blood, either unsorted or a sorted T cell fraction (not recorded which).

The CDR3 DNA sequence: TGTGCCAGCAGTTTAGCATTTGGGACAGGAGGTCGGGAGACCCAGTACTTC. It translates to CASSLAFGTGGRETQYF. The chain links TRBV28 to TRBJ2-5; TRBD1 aligns across 8 bases. In germline, CDR1 is MDHEN, CDR2 SYDVKM. V gave up 2 bases and J gave up 5 bases; unmatched junction bases: 13. This CDR3 has 17 amino acids.